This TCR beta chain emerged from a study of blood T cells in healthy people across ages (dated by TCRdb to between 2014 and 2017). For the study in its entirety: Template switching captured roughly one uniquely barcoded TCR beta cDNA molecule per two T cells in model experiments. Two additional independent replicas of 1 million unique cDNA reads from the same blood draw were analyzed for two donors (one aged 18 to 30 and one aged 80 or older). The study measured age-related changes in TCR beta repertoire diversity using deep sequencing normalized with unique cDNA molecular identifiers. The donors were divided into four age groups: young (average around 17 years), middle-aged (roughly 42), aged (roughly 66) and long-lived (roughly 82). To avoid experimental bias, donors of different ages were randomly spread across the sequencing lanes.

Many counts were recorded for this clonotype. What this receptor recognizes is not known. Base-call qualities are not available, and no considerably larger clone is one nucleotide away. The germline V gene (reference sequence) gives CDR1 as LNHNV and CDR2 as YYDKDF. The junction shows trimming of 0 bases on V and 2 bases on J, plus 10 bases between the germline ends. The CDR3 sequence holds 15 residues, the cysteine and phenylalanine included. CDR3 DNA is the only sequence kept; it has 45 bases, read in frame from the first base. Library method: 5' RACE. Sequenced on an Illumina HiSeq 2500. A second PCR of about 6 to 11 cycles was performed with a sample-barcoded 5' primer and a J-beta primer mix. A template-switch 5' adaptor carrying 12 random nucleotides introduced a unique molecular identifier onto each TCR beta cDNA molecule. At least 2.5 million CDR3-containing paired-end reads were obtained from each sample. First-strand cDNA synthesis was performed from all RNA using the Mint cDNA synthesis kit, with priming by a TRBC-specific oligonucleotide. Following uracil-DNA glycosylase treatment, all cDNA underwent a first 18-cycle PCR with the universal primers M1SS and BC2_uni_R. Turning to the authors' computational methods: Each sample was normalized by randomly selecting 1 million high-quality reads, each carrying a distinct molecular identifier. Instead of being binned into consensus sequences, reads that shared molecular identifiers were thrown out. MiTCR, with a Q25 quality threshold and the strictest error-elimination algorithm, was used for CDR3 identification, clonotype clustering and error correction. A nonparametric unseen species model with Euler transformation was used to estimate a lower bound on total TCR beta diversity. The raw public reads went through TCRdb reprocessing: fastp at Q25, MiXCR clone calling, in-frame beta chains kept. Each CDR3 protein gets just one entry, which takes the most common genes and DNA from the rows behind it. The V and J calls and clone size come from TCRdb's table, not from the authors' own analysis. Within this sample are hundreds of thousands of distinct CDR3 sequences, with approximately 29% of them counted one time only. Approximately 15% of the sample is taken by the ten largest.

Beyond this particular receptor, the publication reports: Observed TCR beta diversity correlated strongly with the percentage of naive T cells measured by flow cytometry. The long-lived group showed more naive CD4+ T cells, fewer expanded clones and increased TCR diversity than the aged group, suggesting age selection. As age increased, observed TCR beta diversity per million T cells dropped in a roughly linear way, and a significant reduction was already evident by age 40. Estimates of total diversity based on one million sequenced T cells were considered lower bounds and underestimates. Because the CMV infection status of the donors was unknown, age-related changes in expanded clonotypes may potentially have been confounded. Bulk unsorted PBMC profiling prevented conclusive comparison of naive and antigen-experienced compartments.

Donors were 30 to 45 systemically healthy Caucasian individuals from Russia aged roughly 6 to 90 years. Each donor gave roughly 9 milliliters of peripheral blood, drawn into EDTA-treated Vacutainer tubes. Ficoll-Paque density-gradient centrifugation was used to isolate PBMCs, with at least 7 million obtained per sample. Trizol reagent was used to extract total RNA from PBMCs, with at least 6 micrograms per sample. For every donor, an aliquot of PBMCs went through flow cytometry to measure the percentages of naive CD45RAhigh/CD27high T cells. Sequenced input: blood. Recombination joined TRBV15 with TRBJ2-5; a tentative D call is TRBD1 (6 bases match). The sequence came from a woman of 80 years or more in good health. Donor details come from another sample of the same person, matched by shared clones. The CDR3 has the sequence CATSRDRRGQETQYF. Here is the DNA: TGTGCCACCAGCAGAGATCGCAGGGGACAAGAGACCCAGTACTTC. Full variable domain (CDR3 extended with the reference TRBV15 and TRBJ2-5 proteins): DAMVIQNPRYQVTQFGKPVTLSCSQTLNHNVMYWYQQKSSQAPKLLFHYYDKDFNNEADTPDNFQSRRPNTSFCFLDIRSPGLGDTAMYLCATSRDRRGQETQYFGPGTRLLVL.